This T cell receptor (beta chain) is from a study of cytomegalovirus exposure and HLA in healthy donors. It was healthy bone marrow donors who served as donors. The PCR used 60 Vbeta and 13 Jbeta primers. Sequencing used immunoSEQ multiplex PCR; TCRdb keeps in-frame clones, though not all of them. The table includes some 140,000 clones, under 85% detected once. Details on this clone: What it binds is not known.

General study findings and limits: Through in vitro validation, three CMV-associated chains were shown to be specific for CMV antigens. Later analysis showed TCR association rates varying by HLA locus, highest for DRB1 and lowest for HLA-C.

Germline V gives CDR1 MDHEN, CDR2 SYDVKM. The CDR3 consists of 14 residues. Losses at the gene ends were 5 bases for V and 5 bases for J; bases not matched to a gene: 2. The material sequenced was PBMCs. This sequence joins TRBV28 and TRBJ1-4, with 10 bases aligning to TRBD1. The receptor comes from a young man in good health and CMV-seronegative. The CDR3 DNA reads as TGTGCCAGCAGTACGACAGGGGGCAATGAAAAACTGTTTTTT. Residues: CASSTTGGNEKLFF. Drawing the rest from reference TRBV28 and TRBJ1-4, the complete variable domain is DVKVTQSSRYLVKRTGEKVFLECVQDMDHENMFWYRQDPGLGLRLIYFSYDVKMKEKGDIPEGYSVSREKKERFSLILESASTNQTSMYLCASSTTGGNEKLFFGSGTQLSVL.